The entry below gives a single T cell receptor beta chain sequence along with its context. The same CDR3 arises from other DNA sequences in this sample as well. Method: immunoSEQ multiplex PCR; TCRdb's copy keeps in-frame clones and lacks some. The table lists approximately 70,000 clones, roughly 80% of them singletons, with more than 1.4% in the top ten. The sample originates from a study of OX40 agonist ivuxolimab in advanced cancers. Per germline, CDR1 WNHNN and CDR2 SYGVQD (reference sequence). The CDR3 sequence is 19 residues long. The V and J ends lost 10 bases and 4 bases, in that order; junction bases with no gene match: 23.

The V call is TRBV10-1, the J call TRBJ2-1, with TRBD1 identical over 9 bases. The starting material was CD4+ or CD8+ T cells sorted from blood, obtained in a trial of the OX40 agonist ivuxolimab. The TCR originated in an adult with an advanced solid tumor such as melanoma, head and neck, liver or kidney cancer. DNA for the CDR3: TGCGCCAAGAGATTCGAGACAGGGGGATCCTGGGTCCCATACAATGAGCAGTTCTTC. Translating it yields CAKRFETGGSWVPYNEQFF.